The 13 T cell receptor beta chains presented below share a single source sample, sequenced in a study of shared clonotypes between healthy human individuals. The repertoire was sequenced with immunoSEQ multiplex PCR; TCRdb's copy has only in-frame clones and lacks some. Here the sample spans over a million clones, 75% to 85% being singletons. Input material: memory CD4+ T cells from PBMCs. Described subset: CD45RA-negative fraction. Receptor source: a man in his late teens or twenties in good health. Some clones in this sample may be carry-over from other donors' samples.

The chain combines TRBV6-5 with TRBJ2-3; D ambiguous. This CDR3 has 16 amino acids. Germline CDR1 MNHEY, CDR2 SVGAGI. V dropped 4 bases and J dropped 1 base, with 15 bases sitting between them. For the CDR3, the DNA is TGTGCCAGCAGTTCACCCCAGCACACGGGCACAGATACGCAGTATTTT. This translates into CASSSPQHTGTDTQYF.

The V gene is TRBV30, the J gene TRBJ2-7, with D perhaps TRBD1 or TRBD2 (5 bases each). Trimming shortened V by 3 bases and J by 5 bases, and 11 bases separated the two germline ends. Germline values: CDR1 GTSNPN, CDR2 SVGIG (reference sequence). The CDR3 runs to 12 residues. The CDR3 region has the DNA TGTGCCTGGAGCGCGATGGGGGACGAGCAGTACTTC. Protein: CAWSAMGDEQYF.

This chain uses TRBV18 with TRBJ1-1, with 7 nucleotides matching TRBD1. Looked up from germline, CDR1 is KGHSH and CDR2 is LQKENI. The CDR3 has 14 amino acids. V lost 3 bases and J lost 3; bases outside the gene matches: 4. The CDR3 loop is CASSPNTGDTEAFF. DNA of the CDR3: TGTGCCAGCTCACCGAATACAGGGGACACTGAAGCTTTCTTT.

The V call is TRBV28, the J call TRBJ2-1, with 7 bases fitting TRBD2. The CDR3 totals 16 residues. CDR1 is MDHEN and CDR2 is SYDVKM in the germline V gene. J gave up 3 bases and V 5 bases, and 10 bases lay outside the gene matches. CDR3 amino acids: CASSMLGGKGYNEQFF. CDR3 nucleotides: TGTGCCAGCAGTATGCTCGGGGGGAAGGGCTACAATGAGCAGTTCTTC.

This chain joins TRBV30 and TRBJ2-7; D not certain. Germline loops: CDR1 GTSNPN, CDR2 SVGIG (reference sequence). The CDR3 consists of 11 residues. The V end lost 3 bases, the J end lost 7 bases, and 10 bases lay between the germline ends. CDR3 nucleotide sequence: TGTGCCTGGAGCCCGGGTAGGGAGCAGTACTTC. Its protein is CAWSPGREQYF. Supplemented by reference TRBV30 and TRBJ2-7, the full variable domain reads SQTIHQWPATLVQPVGSPLSLECTVEGTSNPNLYWYRQAAGRGLQLLFYSVGIGQISSEVPQNLSASRPQDRQFILSSKKLLLSDSGFYLCAWSPGREQYFGPGTRLTVT.

The DNA of the CDR3 is TGTGCCAGCAGCCGCGGGACAGGATTATACGAGCAGTACTTC. It encodes CASSRGTGLYEQYF. V gene TRBV6-6 combines with J gene TRBJ2-7; 8 nucleotides align to TRBD1. The CDR3 length is 14 residues. CDR1 and CDR2 (germline): MNHNY, SVGAGI (reference sequence). V shed 6 bases, J shed 4 bases, and the junction held 8 bases outside the gene matches.

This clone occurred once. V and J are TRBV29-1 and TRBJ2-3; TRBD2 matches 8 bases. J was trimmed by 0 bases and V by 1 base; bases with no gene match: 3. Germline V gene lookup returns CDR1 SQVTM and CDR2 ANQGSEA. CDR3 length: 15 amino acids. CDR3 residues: CSVEGASGSTDTQYF. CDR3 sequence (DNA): TGCAGCGTTGAAGGCGCTAGCGGGAGCACAGATACGCAGTATTTT.

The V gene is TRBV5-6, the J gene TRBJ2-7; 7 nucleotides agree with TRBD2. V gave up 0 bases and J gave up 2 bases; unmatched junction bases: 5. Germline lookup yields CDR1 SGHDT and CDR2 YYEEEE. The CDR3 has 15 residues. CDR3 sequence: CASSLGLAATYEQYF. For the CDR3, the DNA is TGTGCCAGCAGCTTGGGTCTAGCGGCCACCTACGAGCAGTACTTC.

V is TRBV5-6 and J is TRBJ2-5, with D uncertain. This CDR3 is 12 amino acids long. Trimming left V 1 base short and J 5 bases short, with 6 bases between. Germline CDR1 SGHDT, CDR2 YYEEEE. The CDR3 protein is CASSLYLETQYF. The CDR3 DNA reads TGTGCCAGCAGCTTGTACTTGGAGACCCAGTACTTC.

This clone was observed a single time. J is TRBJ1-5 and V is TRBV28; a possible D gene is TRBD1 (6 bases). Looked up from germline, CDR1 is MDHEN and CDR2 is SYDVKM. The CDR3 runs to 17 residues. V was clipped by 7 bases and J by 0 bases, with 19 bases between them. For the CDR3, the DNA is TGTGCCAGCACACCCAGCAGGGGACGGTATAGCAATCAGCCCCAGCATTTT. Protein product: CASTPSRGRYSNQPQHF.

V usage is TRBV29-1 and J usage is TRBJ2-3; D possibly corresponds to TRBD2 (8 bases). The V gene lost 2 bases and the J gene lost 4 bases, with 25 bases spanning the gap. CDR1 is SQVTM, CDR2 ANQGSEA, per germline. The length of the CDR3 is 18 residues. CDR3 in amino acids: CSVEKTPREGAGADTQYF. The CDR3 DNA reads TGCAGCGTTGAAAAGACACCACGGGAGGGGGCGGGAGCAGATACGCAGTATTTT.

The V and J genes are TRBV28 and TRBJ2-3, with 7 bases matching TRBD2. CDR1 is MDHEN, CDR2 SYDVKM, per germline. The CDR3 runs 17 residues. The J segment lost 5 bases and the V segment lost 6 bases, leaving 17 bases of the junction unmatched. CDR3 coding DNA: TGTGCCAGCAGGGAGGGCTTGGCGGGAGTTCGATTAGATACGCAGTATTTT. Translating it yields CASREGLAGVRLDTQYF.

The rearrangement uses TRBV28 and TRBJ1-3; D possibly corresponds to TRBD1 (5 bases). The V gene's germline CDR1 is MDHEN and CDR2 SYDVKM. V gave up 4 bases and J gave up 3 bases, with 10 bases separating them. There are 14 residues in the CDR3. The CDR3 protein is CASSSQGYGNTIYF. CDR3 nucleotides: TGTGCCAGCAGTTCGCAGGGATATGGAAACACCATATATTTT.